A single sample is the source of the 7 T cell receptor beta chains below, sequenced in a study of shared clonotypes between healthy human individuals. The repertoire was sequenced with immunoSEQ multiplex PCR; TCRdb's copy has only in-frame clones and lacks some. Among roughly 650,000 clones listed, roughly 97% were seen once. The sample comprised naive CD4+ T cells sorted from blood. The subset denotes: CD45RA+ positively selected. The source of these receptors is a woman aged 25 to 39 in good health.

The chain links TRBV20-1 to TRBJ2-1, with a tentative D call TRBD1 (5 bases). Trimming cost V 3 bases and J 12 bases, with 12 bases left between them. This CDR3 has 11 residues. Per the germline V gene, CDR1 is DFQATT and CDR2 is SNEGSKA (reference sequence). The CDR3 is CSARPDMVQFF. In DNA, the CDR3 is TGCAGTGCTAGGCCGGACATGGTGCAGTTCTTC.

V is TRBV12-5 and J is TRBJ2-1; 7 bases match TRBD1. Germline V lookup: CDR1 LGHNT, CDR2 FRNRAP. V gave up 6 bases and J gave up 9 bases; unmatched junction bases: 5. The CDR3 runs 12 residues. Here the CDR3 reads CASGPPGGEQFF. The CDR3 DNA is TGTGCTAGTGGGCCTCCAGGGGGTGAGCAGTTCTTC. The entire variable domain, with the rest obtained from reference TRBV12-5 and TRBJ2-1, is as follows: DARVTQTPRHKVTEMGQEVTMRCQPILGHNTVFWYRQTMMQGLELLAYFRNRAPLDDSGMPKDRFSAEMPDATLATLKIQPSEPRDSAVYFCASGPPGGEQFFGPGTRLTVL.

V gene TRBV11-2 combines with J gene TRBJ2-2, with 9 bases fitting TRBD1. V lost 6 bases to trimming and J lost 2 bases; unmatched junction nucleotides: 7. The CDR3 is 16 amino acids. Germline V gene lookup returns CDR1 SGHAT and CDR2 FQNNGV. In DNA, the CDR3 is TGTGCCAGCAGAGTGCCGGGACAGGGAAACACCGGGGAGCTGTTTTTT. Amino acids: CASRVPGQGNTGELFF.

The chain carries TRBV18 and TRBJ1-1; 8 nucleotides align to TRBD1. The CDR3 spans 14 residues. CDR1 KGHSH and CDR2 LQKENI come from the germline V gene. V lost 3 bases, J lost 9 bases, and 9 bases stayed unmatched. This CDR3 is CASSPDGTGGKAFF. As DNA, the CDR3 is TGTGCCAGCTCACCCGATGGGACAGGCGGTAAAGCTTTCTTT.

The rearrangement uses TRBV29-1 and TRBJ2-7; 11 bases fit TRBD2. The CDR3 is made up of 16 amino acids. The ends lost 0 bases at V and 5 bases at J; junction bases unmatched: 9. The germline V gene encodes CDR1 SQVTM and CDR2 ANQGSEA. This chain's CDR3 is CSVEDRPSGRIDEQYF. CDR3 DNA sequence: TGCAGCGTTGAAGATCGGCCTAGCGGGAGGATCGACGAGCAGTACTTC.

The J gene is TRBJ1-1, the V gene TRBV5-1; 8 positions match TRBD1. The length of the CDR3 is 14 residues. V shed 4 bases and J 3 bases; nucleotides not matched to a gene: 5. Per the germline V gene, CDR1 is SGHRS and CDR2 is YFSETQ. DNA of the CDR3: TGCGCCAGCAGCATGGACAGGGTCTACACTGAAGCTTTCTTT. Protein product: CASSMDRVYTEAFF. Based on the CDR3 plus reference TRBV5-1 and TRBJ1-1, the full variable domain is KAGVTQTPRYLIKTRGQQVTLSCSPISGHRSVSWYQQTPGQGLQFLFEYFSETQRNKGNFPGRFSGRQFSNSRSEMNVSTLELGDSALYLCASSMDRVYTEAFFGQGTRLTVV.

V and J are TRBV9 and TRBJ2-7, with a tentative D call TRBD2 (6 bases). The germline CDR1 and CDR2 sequences are SGDLS and YYNGEE. The CDR3 loop spans 15 amino acids. V was clipped by 0 bases and J by 5 bases, with 15 bases between them. The CDR3 DNA sequence: TGTGCCAGCAGCGTAGTTCGGGAGAGGTGTGACGAGCAGTACTTC. As protein: CASSVVRERCDEQYF.